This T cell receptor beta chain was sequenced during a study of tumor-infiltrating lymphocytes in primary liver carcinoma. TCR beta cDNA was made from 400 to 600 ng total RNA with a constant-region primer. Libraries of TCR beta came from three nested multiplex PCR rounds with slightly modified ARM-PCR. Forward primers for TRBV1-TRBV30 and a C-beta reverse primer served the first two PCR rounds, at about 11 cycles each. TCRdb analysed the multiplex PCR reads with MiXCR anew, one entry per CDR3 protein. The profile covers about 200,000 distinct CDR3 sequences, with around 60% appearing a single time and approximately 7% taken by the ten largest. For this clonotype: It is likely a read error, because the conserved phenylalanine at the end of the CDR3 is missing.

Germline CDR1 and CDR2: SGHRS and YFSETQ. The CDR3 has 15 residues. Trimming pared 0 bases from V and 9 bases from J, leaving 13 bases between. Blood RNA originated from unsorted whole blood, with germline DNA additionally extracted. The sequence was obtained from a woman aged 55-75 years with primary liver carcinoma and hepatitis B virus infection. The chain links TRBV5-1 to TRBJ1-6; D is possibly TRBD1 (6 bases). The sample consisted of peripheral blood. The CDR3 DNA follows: TGCGCCAGCAGCTTGGAAGAGGGGACATCTTCACCCCTCCACTCT. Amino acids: CASSLEEGTSSPLHS.